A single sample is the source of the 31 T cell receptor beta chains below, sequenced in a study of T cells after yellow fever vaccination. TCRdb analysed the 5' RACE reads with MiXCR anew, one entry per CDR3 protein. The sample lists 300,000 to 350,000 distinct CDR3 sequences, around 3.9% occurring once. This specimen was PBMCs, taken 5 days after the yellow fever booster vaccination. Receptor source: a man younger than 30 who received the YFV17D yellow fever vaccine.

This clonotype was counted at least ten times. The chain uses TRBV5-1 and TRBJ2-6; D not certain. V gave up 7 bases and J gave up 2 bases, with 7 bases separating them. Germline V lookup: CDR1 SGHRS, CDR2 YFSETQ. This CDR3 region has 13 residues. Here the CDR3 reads CASRDPGANVLTF. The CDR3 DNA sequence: TGCGCCAGCCGCGACCCTGGGGCCAACGTCCTGACTTTC. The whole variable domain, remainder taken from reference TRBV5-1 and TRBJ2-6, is KAGVTQTPRYLIKTRGQQVTLSCSPISGHRSVSWYQQTPGQGLQFLFEYFSETQRNKGNFPGRFSGRQFSNSRSEMNVSTLELGDSALYLCASRDPGANVLTFGAGSRLTVL.

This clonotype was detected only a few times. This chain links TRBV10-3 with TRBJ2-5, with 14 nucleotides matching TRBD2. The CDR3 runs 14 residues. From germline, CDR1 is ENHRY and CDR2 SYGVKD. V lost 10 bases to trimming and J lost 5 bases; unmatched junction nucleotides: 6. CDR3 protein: CATTSGGAGETQYF. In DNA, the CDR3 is TGTGCCACGACTAGCGGGGGGGCCGGGGAGACCCAGTACTTC.

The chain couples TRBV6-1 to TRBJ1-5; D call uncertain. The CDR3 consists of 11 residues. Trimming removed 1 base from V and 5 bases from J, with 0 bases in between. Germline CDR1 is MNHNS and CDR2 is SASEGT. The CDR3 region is CASSEDQPQHF. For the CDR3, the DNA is TGTGCCAGCAGTGAAGATCAGCCCCAGCATTTT.

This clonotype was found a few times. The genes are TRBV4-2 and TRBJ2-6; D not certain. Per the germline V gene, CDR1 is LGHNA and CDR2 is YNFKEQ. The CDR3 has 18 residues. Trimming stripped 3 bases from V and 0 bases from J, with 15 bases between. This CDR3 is CASSHSEAGASGANVLTF. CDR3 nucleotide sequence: TGTGCCAGCAGCCACTCAGAAGCCGGAGCCTCTGGGGCCAACGTCCTGACTTTC.

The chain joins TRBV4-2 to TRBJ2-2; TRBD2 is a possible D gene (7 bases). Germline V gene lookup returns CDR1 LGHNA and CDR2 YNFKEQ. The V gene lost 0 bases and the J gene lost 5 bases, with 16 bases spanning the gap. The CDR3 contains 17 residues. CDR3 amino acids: CASSQDVTRGATGELFF. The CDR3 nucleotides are TGTGCCAGCAGCCAAGATGTCACCCGGGGGGCAACCGGGGAGCTGTTTTTT.

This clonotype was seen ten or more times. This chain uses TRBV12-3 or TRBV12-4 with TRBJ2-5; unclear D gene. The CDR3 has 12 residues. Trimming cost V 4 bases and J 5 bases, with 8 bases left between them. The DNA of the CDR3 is TGTGCCAGCAGTTATATATCGGAGACCCAGTACTTC. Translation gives CASSYISETQYF.

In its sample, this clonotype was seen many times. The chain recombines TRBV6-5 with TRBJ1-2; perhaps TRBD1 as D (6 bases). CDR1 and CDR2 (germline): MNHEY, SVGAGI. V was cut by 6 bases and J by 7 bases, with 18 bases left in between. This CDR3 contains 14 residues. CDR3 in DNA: TGTGCCAGCAGACCGGATCAGGGGAGGGGTGGCTACACCTTC. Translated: CASRPDQGRGGYTF.

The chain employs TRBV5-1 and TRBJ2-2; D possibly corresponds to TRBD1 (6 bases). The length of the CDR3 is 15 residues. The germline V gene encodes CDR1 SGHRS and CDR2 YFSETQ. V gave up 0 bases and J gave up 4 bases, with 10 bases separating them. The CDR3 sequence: CASSLVIRGTGELFF. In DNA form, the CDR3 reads TGCGCCAGCAGCTTGGTAATCAGGGGCACCGGGGAGCTGTTTTTT.

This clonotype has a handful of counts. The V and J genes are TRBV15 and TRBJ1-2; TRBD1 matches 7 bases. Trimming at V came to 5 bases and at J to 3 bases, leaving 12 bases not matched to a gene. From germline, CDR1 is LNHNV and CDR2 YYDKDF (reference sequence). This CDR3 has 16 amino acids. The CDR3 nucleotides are TGTGCCACCAGCCCGAGGGGGCCAGGGAATTACTATGGCTACACCTTC. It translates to CATSPRGPGNYYGYTF.

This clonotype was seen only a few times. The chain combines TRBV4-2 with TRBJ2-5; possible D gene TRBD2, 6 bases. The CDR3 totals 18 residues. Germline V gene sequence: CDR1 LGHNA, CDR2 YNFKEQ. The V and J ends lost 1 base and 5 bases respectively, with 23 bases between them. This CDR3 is CASSQGSRSAGSGETQYF. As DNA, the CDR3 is TGTGCCAGCAGCCAAGGGAGCAGGAGCGCGGGGTCTGGGGAGACCCAGTACTTC.

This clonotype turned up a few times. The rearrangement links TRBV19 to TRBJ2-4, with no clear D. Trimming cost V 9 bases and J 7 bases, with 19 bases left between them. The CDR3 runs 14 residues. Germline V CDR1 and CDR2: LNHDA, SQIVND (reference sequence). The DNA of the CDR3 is TGTGCCAGAAAAAGACCCCTCGAGAGGAACATTCAGTACTTC. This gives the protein CARKRPLERNIQYF.

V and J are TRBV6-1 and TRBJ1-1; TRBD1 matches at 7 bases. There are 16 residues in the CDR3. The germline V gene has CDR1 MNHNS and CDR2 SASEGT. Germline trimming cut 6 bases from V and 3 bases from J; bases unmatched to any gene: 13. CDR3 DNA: TGTGCCAGCAGAGCGGGACAGAAAATATTGGACACTGAAGCTTTCTTT. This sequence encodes CASRAGQKILDTEAFF.

In nucleotides, the CDR3 is TGTGCCAGTAGTGCCCGGGTGGGGGGGCCAGCTTACAATGAGCAGTTCTTC. The encoded protein is CASSARVGGPAYNEQFF. This chain joins TRBV19 and TRBJ2-1, with a possible D match to TRBD2 (7 bases). Trimming cost V 5 bases and J 4 bases, with 21 bases left between them. The CDR3 loop spans 17 amino acids. Germline CDR1 is LNHDA and CDR2 is SQIVND (reference sequence).

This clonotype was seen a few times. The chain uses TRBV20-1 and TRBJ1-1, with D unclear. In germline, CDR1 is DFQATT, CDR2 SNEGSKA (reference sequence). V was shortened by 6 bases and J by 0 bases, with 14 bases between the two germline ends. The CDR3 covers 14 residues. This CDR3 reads CSAPEGGMNTEAFF. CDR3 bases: TGCAGTGCCCCCGAAGGAGGAATGAACACTGAAGCTTTCTTT.

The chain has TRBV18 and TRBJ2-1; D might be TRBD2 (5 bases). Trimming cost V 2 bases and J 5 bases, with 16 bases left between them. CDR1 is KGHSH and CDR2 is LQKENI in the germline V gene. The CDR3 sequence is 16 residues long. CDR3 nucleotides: TGTGCCAGCTCACCAGGTGCGACACTGAGGGACAATGAGCAGTTCTTC. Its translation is CASSPGATLRDNEQFF.

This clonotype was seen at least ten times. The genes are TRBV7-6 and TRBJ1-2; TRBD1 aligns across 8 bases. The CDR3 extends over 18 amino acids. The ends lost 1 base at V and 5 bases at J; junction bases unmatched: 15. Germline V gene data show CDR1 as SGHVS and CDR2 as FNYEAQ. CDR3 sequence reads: CASSLGGGGQGEKYGYTF. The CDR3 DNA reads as TGTGCCAGCAGCTTAGGAGGGGGAGGACAGGGAGAAAAGTATGGCTACACCTTC. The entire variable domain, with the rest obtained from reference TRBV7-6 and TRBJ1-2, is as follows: GAGVSQSPRYKVTKRGQDVALRCDPISGHVSLYWYRQALGQGPEFLTYFNYEAQQDKSGLPNDRFSAERPEGSISTLTIQRTEQRDSAMYRCASSLGGGGQGEKYGYTFGSGTRLTVV.

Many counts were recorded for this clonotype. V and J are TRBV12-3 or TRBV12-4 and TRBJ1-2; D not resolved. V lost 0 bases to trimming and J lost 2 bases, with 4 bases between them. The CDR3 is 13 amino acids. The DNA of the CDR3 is TGTGCCAGCAGTTTAGCAAAAAACTATGGCTACACCTTC. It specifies CASSLAKNYGYTF.

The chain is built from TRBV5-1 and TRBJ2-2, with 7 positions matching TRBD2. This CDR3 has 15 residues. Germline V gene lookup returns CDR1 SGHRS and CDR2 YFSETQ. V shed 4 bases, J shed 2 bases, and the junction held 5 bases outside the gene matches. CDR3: CASSPSGDNTGELFF. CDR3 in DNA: TGCGCCAGCAGCCCCAGCGGGGATAACACCGGGGAGCTGTTTTTT.

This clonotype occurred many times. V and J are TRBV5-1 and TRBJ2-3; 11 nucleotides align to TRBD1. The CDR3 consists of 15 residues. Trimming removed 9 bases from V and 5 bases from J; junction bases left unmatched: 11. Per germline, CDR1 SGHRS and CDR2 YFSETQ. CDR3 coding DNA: TGCGCCACTTCCAACGCCGGGACAGGGGGAGATACGCAGTATTTT. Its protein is CATSNAGTGGDTQYF.

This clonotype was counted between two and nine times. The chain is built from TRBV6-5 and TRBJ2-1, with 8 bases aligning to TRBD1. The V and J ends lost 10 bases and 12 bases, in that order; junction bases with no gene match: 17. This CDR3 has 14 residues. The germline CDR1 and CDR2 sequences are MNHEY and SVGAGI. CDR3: CATSAGQGIIGQFF. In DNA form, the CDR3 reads TGTGCCACATCAGCAGGACAGGGCATAATAGGGCAGTTCTTC.

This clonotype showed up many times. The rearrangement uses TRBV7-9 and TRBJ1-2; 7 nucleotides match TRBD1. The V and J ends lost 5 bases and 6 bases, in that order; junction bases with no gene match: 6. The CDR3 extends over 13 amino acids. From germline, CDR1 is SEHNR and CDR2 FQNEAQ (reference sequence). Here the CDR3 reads CASSLGTADGYTF. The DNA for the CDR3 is TGTGCCAGCAGCCTTGGGACAGCTGATGGCTACACCTTC.

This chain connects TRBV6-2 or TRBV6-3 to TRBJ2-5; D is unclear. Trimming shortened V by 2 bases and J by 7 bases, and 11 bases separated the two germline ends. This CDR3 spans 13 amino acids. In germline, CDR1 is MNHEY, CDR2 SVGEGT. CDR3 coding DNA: TGTGCCAGCAGTTACGGCTCCCCAACGACCCAGTACTTC. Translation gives CASSYGSPTTQYF.

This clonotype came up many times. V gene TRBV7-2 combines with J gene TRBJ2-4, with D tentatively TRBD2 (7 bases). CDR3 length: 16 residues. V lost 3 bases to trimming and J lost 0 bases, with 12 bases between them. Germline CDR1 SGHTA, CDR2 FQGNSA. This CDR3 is CASSFFGGLAKNIQYF. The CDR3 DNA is TGTGCCAGCAGCTTCTTCGGGGGGCTAGCCAAAAACATTCAGTACTTC.

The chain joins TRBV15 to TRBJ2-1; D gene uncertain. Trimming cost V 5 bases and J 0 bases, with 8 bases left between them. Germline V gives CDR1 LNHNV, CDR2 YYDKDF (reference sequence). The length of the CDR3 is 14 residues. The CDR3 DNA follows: TGTGCCACCAGCGGGCGGATCTCCTACAATGAGCAGTTCTTC. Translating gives CATSGRISYNEQFF.

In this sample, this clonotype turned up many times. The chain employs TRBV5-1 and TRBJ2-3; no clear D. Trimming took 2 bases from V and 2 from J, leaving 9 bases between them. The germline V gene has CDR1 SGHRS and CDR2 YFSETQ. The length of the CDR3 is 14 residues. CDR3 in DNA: TGCGCCAGCAGCTTCCTGGGAATCACAGATACGCAGTATTTT. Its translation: CASSFLGITDTQYF.

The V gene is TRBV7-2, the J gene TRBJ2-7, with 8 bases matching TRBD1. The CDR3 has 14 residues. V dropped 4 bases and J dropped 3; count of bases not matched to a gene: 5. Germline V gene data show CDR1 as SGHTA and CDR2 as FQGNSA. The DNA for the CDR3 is TGTGCCAGCAGCTCCATGACAGGGGACTACGAGCAGTACTTC. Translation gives CASSSMTGDYEQYF.

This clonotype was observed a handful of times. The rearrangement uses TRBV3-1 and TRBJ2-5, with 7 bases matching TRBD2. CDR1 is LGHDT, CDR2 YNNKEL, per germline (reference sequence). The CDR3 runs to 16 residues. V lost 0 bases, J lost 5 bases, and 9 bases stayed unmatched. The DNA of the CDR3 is TGTGCCAGCAGCCAAGATTCTCTGACTAGCAGGGAGACCCAGTACTTC. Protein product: CASSQDSLTSRETQYF.

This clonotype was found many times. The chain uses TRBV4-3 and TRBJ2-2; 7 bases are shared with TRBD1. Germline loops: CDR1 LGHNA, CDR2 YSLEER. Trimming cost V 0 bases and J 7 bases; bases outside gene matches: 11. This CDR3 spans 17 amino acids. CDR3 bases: TGCGCCAGCAGCCAAGATACAGGGGCCCGCCGGGGCGGGGAGCTGTTTTTT. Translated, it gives CASSQDTGARRGGELFF.

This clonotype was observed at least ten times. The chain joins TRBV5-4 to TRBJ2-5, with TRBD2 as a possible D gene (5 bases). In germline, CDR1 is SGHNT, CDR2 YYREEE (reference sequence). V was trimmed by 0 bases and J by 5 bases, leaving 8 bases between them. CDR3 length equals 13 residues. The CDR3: CASSLVPGETQYF. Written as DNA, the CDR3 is TGTGCCAGCAGCTTGGTCCCGGGGGAGACCCAGTACTTC.

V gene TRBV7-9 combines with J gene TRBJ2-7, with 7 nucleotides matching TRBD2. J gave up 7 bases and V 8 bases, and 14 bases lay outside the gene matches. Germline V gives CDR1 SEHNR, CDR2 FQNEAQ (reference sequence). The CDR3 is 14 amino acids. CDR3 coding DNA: TGTGCCAGCCCTGCTACAGAGCGGGGAGGGGAGCAGTACGTC. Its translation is CASPATERGGEQYV.

The CDR3 DNA sequence: TGCGCCAGCAGCCCTGGACCGTTAGACAAAAACATTCAGTACTTC. Protein: CASSPGPLDKNIQYF. The chain combines TRBV5-1 with TRBJ2-4; D is unclear. This CDR3 region has 15 residues. CDR1 SGHRS and CDR2 YFSETQ come from the germline V gene. V dropped 4 bases and J dropped 3 bases, with 14 bases sitting between them.